This T cell receptor (beta chain) was observed in a study of blood T cell repertoires in COVID-19 (dated by TCRdb to about 2020). Background on the whole study: Collaborator samples came from the United States, Italy and Spain and covered acute and convalescent phases of COVID-19. The material from the prospective study consisted of cDNA or gDNA derived from T cells, B-cell-depleted T cells, or PBMCs. Samples were obtained from the ongoing ImmuneRACE study (first 160 participants) and from over 1,000 subjects provided by 6 global collaborators. Subjects who had been exposed to COVID-19, were actively infected with it, or had recovered from it provided the deeply sampled blood TCRbeta repertoires that made up the dataset. Sample metadata almost always included a de-identified subject ID, COVID-19 status, age in years and sex. Where available, HLA class I and class II types were obtained from metadata supplied by the sample provider rather than from assay-based typing. The repertoires were released in a freely available public database intended as a resource for research on the immune response to SARS-CoV-2.

Beyond this particular receptor, the publication reports: How much clinical and demographic metadata was included differed by source and by participant, and the metadata was provided uncurated.

Whole blood was collected in K2EDTA tubes by collaborating institutions according to the institutions' own protocols. Collaborator samples were shipped for TCRbeta analysis as frozen whole blood, isolated PBMCs, or DNA extracted from either sample type. Worth noting for this clone: The target of this receptor is not known. Base qualities are not provided; no much larger clone lies one nucleotide away.

V was cut back by 7 bases and J by 5 bases, leaving a gap of 18 bases between them. Taken from the germline V gene, the CDR1 and CDR2 loops are SNHLY and FYNNEI. CDR3 length: 15 amino acids, cysteine to phenylalanine. The DNA shown is the 45-base CDR3, in frame from base 1. TCRbeta CDR3 regions were amplified from genomic DNA using the immunoSEQ Assay, a bias-controlled multiplex PCR. Per the source publication's procedure: The number of nucleated cells in each sample was estimated from the amplification of reference gene primers within the assay. Sequence reads were collapsed and filtered to measure the absolute abundance of every unique TCRbeta CDR3 rearrangement. For each sample, productive Simpson clonality was calculated by taking the square root of Simpson's diversity index across productive rearrangements. TCRdb took this table from immuneACCESS and kept in-frame rearrangements with V and J called. Such tables lack part of the clones; where checked against another copy, unresolved V genes explain under half of the gap, and the rest is unexplained. V, J and clone size are those of that table, while D and trimming were read from the DNA. For this sample there are around 290,000 clones; around 89% appear just once. The ten largest clones capture about 4.6% of the sample.

Sequenced: peripheral blood. The receptor was isolated from a man aged 35-49 years with acute or convalescent COVID-19. The sequence links TRBV2 to TRBJ1-5; the D gene is possibly TRBD1, with 6 bases matching. The DNA is as follows: TGTGCCAGCACCTTAGAAGGGGGAGGGGATCAGCCCCAGCATTTT. This yields the protein CASTLEGGGDQPQHF.